The 17 T cell receptor beta chains given below trace back to one sample, sequenced in a study of cytotoxic CD8 clonotypes in ibrutinib-treated CLL. The data were produced by immunoSEQ multiplex PCR, yet TCRdb's version contains in-frame clones alone and is incomplete. This sample has more than 150,000 clones; over 60% occur once, and the top ten carry roughly an eighth. Sequenced here: PBMCs, sampled after 24 months of ibrutinib treatment. These receptors were collected from a human donor with chronic lymphocytic leukemia.

The gene calls are TRBV6-1 and TRBJ2-5; 8 bases align to TRBD1. This CDR3 has 13 amino acids. The germline gives CDR1 MNHNS, CDR2 SASEGT. The ends lost 8 bases at V and 5 bases at J; junction bases unmatched: 7. The CDR3 spells CASAWTGKETQYF. CDR3 DNA sequence: TGTGCCAGCGCATGGACAGGGAAGGAGACCCAGTACTTC.

The sample holds a few counts of this clone. The chain's CDR3 is CASSEAYEQYF. The CDR3 DNA sequence: TGTGCCAGCAGTGAAGCCTACGAGCAGTACTTC. The chain joins TRBV6-1 to TRBJ2-7; D not certain. Germline V gives CDR1 MNHNS, CDR2 SASEGT. V was shortened by 0 bases and J by 3 bases, with 0 bases between the two germline ends. The CDR3 loop spans 11 amino acids.

The chain carries TRBV10-3 and TRBJ2-7; possibly TRBD1 for D (6 bases). The CDR3 length is 13 residues. CDR1 is ENHRY, CDR2 SYGVKD, per germline. V was pared by 10 bases and J by 2 bases, with 15 bases between. CDR3 sequence: CATLERTAYEQYF. The CDR3 bases are TGTGCCACCCTAGAGCGGACAGCCTACGAGCAGTACTTC.

The chain employs TRBV10-3 and TRBJ2-7; 10 positions match TRBD2. The CDR3 contains 14 residues. The V segment lost 2 bases and the J segment 5 bases; nucleotides outside the gene matches: 3. Per germline, CDR1 ENHRY and CDR2 SYGVKD. The CDR3 DNA reads as TGTGCCATCAGTGAGCTAGCGGGAGCTGACGAGCAGTACTTC. Translated: CAISELAGADEQYF.

The rearrangement joins TRBV18 to TRBJ1-5, with D possibly being TRBD1 (6 bases). The CDR3 has 16 amino acids. Per the germline V gene, CDR1 is KGHSH and CDR2 is LQKENI. V was trimmed by 5 bases and J by 0 bases, leaving 14 bases between them. CDR3 sequence (DNA): TGTGCCAGCTCAGAACAGGGCCTCCATAGCAATCAGCCCCAGCATTTT. Protein sequence: CASSEQGLHSNQPQHF. Based on the CDR3 plus reference TRBV18 and TRBJ1-5, the full variable domain is NAGVMQNPRHLVRRRGQEARLRCSPMKGHSHVYWYRQLPEEGLKFMVYLQKENIIDESGMPKERFSAEFPKEGPSILRIQQVVRGDSAAYFCASSEQGLHSNQPQHFGDGTRLSIL.

The V gene is TRBV29-1, the J gene TRBJ1-2; TRBD1 aligns across 9 bases. The CDR3 sequence is 17 residues long. V was pared by 3 bases and J by 3 bases, with 14 bases of the junction left unmatched. Germline CDR1 and CDR2: SQVTM and ANQGSEA. The CDR3 here is CSVDKLRGTGFYYGYTF. The CDR3 DNA reads TGCAGCGTTGATAAGCTCCGTGGGACAGGGTTTTACTATGGCTACACCTTC.

The V and J genes are TRBV27 and TRBJ2-1; D possibly corresponds to TRBD2 (5 bases). Germline V CDR1 and CDR2: MNHEY, SMNVEV (reference sequence). This CDR3 has 14 amino acids. V shed 0 bases and J shed 6 bases, with 9 bases lying between them. Here the CDR3 reads CASSLSPSSNEQFF. The DNA for the CDR3 is TGTGCCAGCAGTTTATCTCCTAGCAGCAATGAGCAGTTCTTC.

This clone was seen only a few times. The chain carries TRBV18 and TRBJ2-4, with 8 bases identical to TRBD2. This CDR3 region has 15 residues. With 0 bases clipped from V and 4 bases from J, the junction kept 2 bases outside the gene matches. Germline V gene lookup returns CDR1 KGHSH and CDR2 LQKENI. CDR3 protein: CASSPPSGTKNIQYF. The CDR3 DNA is TGTGCCAGCTCACCACCTAGCGGGACAAAAAACATTCAGTACTTC.

This CDR3 reads CASSLGGAGSYEQYF. DNA for the CDR3: TGTGCCAGCAGCTTAGGAGGGGCTGGTTCCTACGAGCAGTACTTC. The chain combines TRBV11-2 with TRBJ2-7; either TRBD1 or TRBD2 may fit D (5 bases each). Germline CDR1 reads SGHAT; CDR2 reads FQNNGV. The CDR3 loop spans 15 amino acids. Trimming cost V 1 base and J 1 base, with 11 bases left between them. Full variable domain (outside the CDR3, taken from reference TRBV11-2 and TRBJ2-7): EAGVAQSPRYKIIEKRQSVAFWCNPISGHATLYWYQQILGQGPKLLIQFQNNGVVDDSQLPKDRFSAERLKGVDSTLKIQPAKLEDSAVYLCASSLGGAGSYEQYFGPGTRLTVT.

J is TRBJ2-3 and V is TRBV28; 7 bases are shared with TRBD2. This CDR3 is built from 14 residues. Trimming at V came to 11 bases and at J to 2 bases, leaving 10 bases not matched to a gene. Germline V gene sequence: CDR1 MDHEN, CDR2 SYDVKM. In DNA, the CDR3 is TGTGCCGGTAGGGGAGGGACTTACACAGATACGCAGTATTTT. Translation: CAGRGGTYTDTQYF. The full variable domain, completed using reference TRBV28 and TRBJ2-3, is DVKVTQSSRYLVKRTGEKVFLECVQDMDHENMFWYRQDPGLGLRLIYFSYDVKMKEKGDIPEGYSVSREKKERFSLILESASTNQTSMYLCAGRGGTYTDTQYFGPGTRLTVL.

The chain couples TRBV7-9 to TRBJ1-4; 10 nucleotides align to TRBD1. The CDR3 runs 15 residues. Trimming cost V 5 bases and J 8 bases; bases outside gene matches: 8. In germline, CDR1 is SEHNR, CDR2 FQNEAQ (reference sequence). CDR3 DNA: TGTGCCAGCAGCCTGGCCGGGACAGGGGAGGAAAAACTGTTTTTT. Protein product: CASSLAGTGEEKLFF.

This clone has a single count. Other nucleotide sequences from this sample produce the same CDR3. The chain is built from TRBV7-9 and TRBJ2-7, with a possible D match to TRBD2 (6 bases). The V and J ends lost 3 bases and 0 bases respectively, with 9 bases between them. The CDR3 extends over 14 amino acids. Germline V gives CDR1 SEHNR, CDR2 FQNEAQ (reference sequence). This chain's CDR3 is CASSFGGSSYEQYF. CDR3 coding DNA: TGTGCCAGCAGCTTCGGGGGAAGCTCCTACGAGCAGTACTTC. The full variable domain, rest sourced from reference TRBV7-9 and TRBJ2-7, is DTGVSQNPRHKITKRGQNVTFRCDPISEHNRLYWYRQTLGQGPEFLTYFQNEAQLEKSRLLSDRFSAERPKGSFSTLEIQRTEQGDSAMYLCASSFGGSSYEQYFGPGTRLTVT.

V and J are TRBV7-2 and TRBJ2-7; D not certain. Deletions cut 2 bases from V and 5 bases from J, with 16 bases between. The germline V gene has CDR1 SGHTA and CDR2 FQGNSA. The CDR3 consists of 15 residues. CDR3 sequence reads: CASSLRWAPGHEQYF. The CDR3 DNA follows: TGTGCCAGCAGCTTAAGGTGGGCCCCCGGCCACGAGCAGTACTTC.

The CDR3 here is CASSPSANEQYF. The CDR3 nucleotides read TGTGCCAGCAGTCCATCAGCCAACGAGCAGTACTTC. The genes are TRBV6-6 and TRBJ2-7; D is unresolved. CDR3 length: 12 residues. V was pared by 5 bases and J by 5 bases, with 10 bases between. Germline V lookup: CDR1 MNHNY, CDR2 SVGAGI (reference sequence).

The chain combines TRBV7-7 with TRBJ2-7; 7 bases line up with TRBD2. The CDR3 runs 14 residues. Germline V gives CDR1 SSHAT, CDR2 FNYEAQ (reference sequence). V shed 4 bases and J 2 bases; nucleotides not matched to a gene: 5. The CDR3 spells CASSSGLNPYEQYF. The CDR3 region has the DNA TGTGCCAGCAGCTCGGGACTAAATCCCTACGAGCAGTACTTC.

The chain couples TRBV19 to TRBJ1-5; D might be TRBD1 (5 bases). The V end was cut by 8 bases, the J end by 6 bases, with 14 bases between. CDR1 is LNHDA and CDR2 is SQIVND in the germline V gene (reference sequence). There are 13 residues in the CDR3. The CDR3 here is CASGGFTAQPQHF. In nucleotides, the CDR3 is TGTGCCAGTGGGGGGTTCACCGCTCAGCCCCAGCATTTT.

The J gene is TRBJ1-2, the V gene TRBV19; D is undetermined. The CDR3 sequence is 15 residues long. CDR1 is LNHDA and CDR2 is SQIVND in the germline V gene (reference sequence). The ends were cut back, 6 bases at V and 0 bases at J, with 14 bases in the middle. The CDR3 protein is CASRRSGGANYGYTF. For the CDR3, the DNA is TGTGCCAGTAGACGGTCTGGTGGGGCTAACTATGGCTACACCTTC. The full variable domain, in which reference TRBV19 and TRBJ1-2 provide the parts outside the CDR3, is DGGITQSPKYLFRKEGQNVTLSCEQNLNHDAMYWYRQDPGQGLRLIYYSQIVNDFQKGDIAEGYSVSREKKESFPLTVTSAQKNPTAFYLCASRRSGGANYGYTFGSGTRLTVV.